These T cell receptor beta chains were read from a single sample in a study of the immune and genomic landscape of osteosarcoma. The data were produced by immunoSEQ multiplex PCR, yet TCRdb's version contains in-frame clones alone and is incomplete. Found here are a few thousand clones, around 80% of them singletons; the top ten hold roughly 6.8%. Sequencing was performed on osteosarcoma tumor tissue from the lung. All receptors derive from a human donor with osteosarcoma. Each CDR3 is given with its conserved first and last residue. Each record gives: V gene, J gene, CDR3 protein.

TRBV7-9	TRBJ2-2	CASSLGLAGDTGELFF
TRBV5-1	TRBJ2-2	CASSLDVSMTGELFF
TRBV6-5	TRBJ2-7	CASSLSGIGSYEQYF
TRBV7-9	TRBJ2-3	CASSPGHFFSTDTQYF
TRBV19	TRBJ2-3	CASSTRQGTTDTQYF
TRBV6-1	.	CASGLAGSGEQYF
TRBV11-2	TRBJ2-2	CASIGGTTGELFF
TRBV4-1	TRBJ2-3	CASSQDLRRTDTQYF
TRBV7-2	TRBJ2-5	CASRRTSSLRDGRETQYF
TRBV7-2	TRBJ2-6	CASSFPGQSSGANVLTF
TRBV30	TRBJ2-3	CAWSATADTQYF
TRBV11-2	TRBJ2-1	CASSPRGLAGNSYNEQFF
TRBV19	TRBJ1-4	CASRPGQKNEKLFF
TRBV7-2	TRBJ1-5	CASSLGWGYQPQHF
TRBV5-1	TRBJ1-5	CASSLGPGDRNQPQHF
TRBV5-6	TRBJ1-1	CASSPDRRNTEAFF
TRBV14	TRBJ2-2	CASSPWTGAGELFF
TRBV12-5	TRBJ2-7	CASGSVQGRLYEQYF
TRBV7-8	TRBJ2-1	CASSLMASRNNEQFF
TRBV4-1	TRBJ2-2	CASSQYRGNTGELFF
TRBV10-3	TRBJ2-5	CAISEGTSQETQYF
TRBV7-8	TRBJ2-3	CASSPRITDTQYF
TRBV11-2	TRBJ2-2	CASSLASNTGELFF
TRBV27	TRBJ2-1	CASRLGRGLGFDEQFF
TRBV9	TRBJ2-5	CASSENSGSGETQYF
TRBV7-3	TRBJ2-3	CASSRTGGIDTQYF
TRBV27	TRBJ1-1	CASSRDRGMNTEAFF
TRBV5-1	TRBJ2-1	CASSLGGQGTSYNEQFF
TRBV5-5	TRBJ1-2	CASSSQTSTSYGYTF
TRBV6-4	TRBJ2-2	CASREDGHTGELFF
TRBV7-8	TRBJ2-1	CASSHRDNEQFF
TRBV6-5	TRBJ2-2	CASSYSGGYTGELFF
TRBV2	TRBJ2-7	CASSAPGERASYEQYF
TRBV19	TRBJ2-1	CASNPAPSGDNEQFF
TRBV9	TRBJ2-7	CASSPSDGGVYEQYF
TRBV27	TRBJ2-3	CASSSASAVTDTQYF
TRBV11-2	TRBJ2-7	CASSLVSGLNLYEQYF